The table lists the clone carrying this TCR beta chain with many counts. The sample originates from a study of early T cells in non-severe SARS-CoV-2 infection. Individual cDNA molecules were tagged with unique molecular identifiers. TCRdb itself ran the 5' RACE reads through MiXCR, one entry per CDR3 protein. The sample contains fewer than 30,000 distinct CDR3 sequences, roughly 5.6% of which appear only once. This CDR3 contains 16 residues. J lost 0 bases, V lost 5 bases, and 4 bases had no gene match. The chain carries TRBV12-3 or TRBV12-4 and TRBJ2-5; 12 bases are shared with TRBD2. The clonotype originates from an adult who was a healthcare worker with PCR-confirmed SARS-CoV-2 infection or an uninfected control (not recorded which). Input material: whole blood. The CDR3 region has the DNA TGTGCCAGCAGTCTTACTAGCGGGGGGTACCAAGAGACCCAGTACTTC. This gives the protein CASSLTSGGYQETQYF.